These 18 T cell receptor beta chains were sequenced from one sample in a study of T cell repertoires in cytomegalovirus infection. These receptors' antigens are unknown. One entry per CDR3 protein, called by TCRdb with MiXCR from the reads. The table shows 640,000 or so distinct CDR3 sequences, with roughly 36% occurring only once. The sample was cultured PBMCs, taken from culture after CMV antigen stimulation. The origin of the receptors is a human donor in good health (CMV status not recorded). Some clones in this sample may be carry-over from other donors' samples.

This chain uses TRBV6-6 with TRBJ1-3, with TRBD1 identical over 9 bases. V was clipped by 6 bases and J by 7 bases; unmatched bases: 10. Germline V lookup: CDR1 MNHNY, CDR2 SVGAGI (reference sequence). The CDR3 is 15 amino acids. The CDR3 DNA is TGTGCCAGCAGAGCGTCCGGGACAGGGTTCAACACCATATATTTT. Protein: CASRASGTGFNTIYF.

The chain recombines TRBV6-6 with TRBJ1-2; D remains ambiguous. The CDR3 totals 15 residues. CDR1 is MNHNY, CDR2 SVGAGI, per germline (reference sequence). Trimming pared 0 bases from V and 0 bases from J, leaving 8 bases between. This chain's CDR3 is CASSYSLQSNYGYTF. As DNA, the CDR3 is TGTGCCAGCAGTTACTCACTGCAGTCTAACTATGGCTACACCTTC.

This clonotype was seen many times. J is TRBJ2-5 and V is TRBV7-8; tentatively, D is TRBD1 (5 bases). Germline V gives CDR1 SGHVS, CDR2 FQNEAQ. V was pared by 8 bases and J by 2 bases, with 24 bases between. The CDR3 contains 17 residues. CDR3 DNA sequence: TGTGCCAGCGGGGCGTGGAAAGCCAAAACCTTACAAGAGACCCAGTACTTC. Protein product: CASGAWKAKTLQETQYF.

The V call is TRBV7-9, the J call TRBJ2-7, with D perhaps matching TRBD1 (6 bases). The V gene lost 3 bases and the J gene lost 8 bases, with 17 bases spanning the gap. Germline-derived CDR1 and CDR2 are SEHNR and FQNEAQ (reference sequence). This CDR3 comprises 14 residues. This CDR3 reads CASSLSGLGAKQYF. CDR3 bases: TGTGCCAGCAGCTTGTCCGGGTTGGGGGCGAAGCAGTACTTC. The full variable domain, with the rest looked up from reference TRBV7-9 and TRBJ2-7, is DTGVSQNPRHKITKRGQNVTFRCDPISEHNRLYWYRQTLGQGPEFLTYFQNEAQLEKSRLLSDRFSAERPKGSFSTLEIQRTEQGDSAMYLCASSLSGLGAKQYFGPGTRLTVT.

This clonotype was counted between two and nine times. The chain is built from TRBV20-1 and TRBJ2-3, with TRBD2 matching over 10 bases. The junction had 8 bases not matched to a gene; V was cut back by 6 bases and J by 2 bases. The length of the CDR3 is 15 residues. The germline CDR1 and CDR2 sequences are DFQATT and SNEGSKA (reference sequence). The CDR3 nucleotides read TGCAGTGCCCGTGAACTAGCGGGGTCCACAGATACGCAGTATTTT. Encoded protein: CSARELAGSTDTQYF.

The chain couples TRBV18 to TRBJ1-4, with D perhaps TRBD1 (5 bases). In germline, CDR1 is KGHSH, CDR2 LQKENI. The length of the CDR3 is 13 residues. Trimming pared 2 bases from V and 6 bases from J, leaving 7 bases between. The CDR3 DNA follows: TGTGCCAGCTCACCAGGGGACCATGAAAAACTGTTTTTT. Translating gives CASSPGDHEKLFF.

This clonotype came up a few times. The V call is TRBV4-2, the J call TRBJ2-1, with D perhaps assigned TRBD1 or TRBD2 (6 bases each). Germline V CDR1 and CDR2: LGHNA, YNFKEQ. CDR3 length: 18 amino acids. V shed 4 bases and J shed 5 bases, with 24 bases lying between them. The CDR3 loop is CASSRLSGRGRYDNEQFF. In DNA, the CDR3 is TGTGCCAGCAGCCGCCTCTCAGGCCGGGGGCGTTATGACAATGAGCAGTTCTTC.

This rearrangement joins TRBV7-2 to TRBJ2-1; 10 positions match TRBD2. Trimming removed 5 bases from V and 2 bases from J; junction bases left unmatched: 6. There are 16 residues in the CDR3. CDR1 is SGHTA, CDR2 FQGNSA, per germline. The CDR3 region has the DNA TGTGCCAGCAGCGCGGTAGCGGGAGGAACCTACAATGAGCAGTTCTTC. Translating it yields CASSAVAGGTYNEQFF.

Only a few counts were recorded for this clonotype. V gene TRBV7-2 combines with J gene TRBJ2-1; 7 positions match TRBD2. Germline lookup yields CDR1 SGHTA and CDR2 FQGNSA. This CDR3 region has 16 residues. V shed 1 base, J shed 0 bases, and the junction held 3 bases outside the gene matches. DNA for the CDR3: TGTGCCAGCAGCTTAGGCAGCGGGGTCTCCTACAATGAGCAGTTCTTC. It yields the protein CASSLGSGVSYNEQFF.

This clonotype was seen only a few times. This chain uses TRBV12-3 or TRBV12-4 with TRBJ2-7; 8 nucleotides align to TRBD1. The V and J ends lost 1 base and 2 bases, in that order; junction bases with no gene match: 4. The CDR3 has 15 amino acids. The CDR3 sequence: CASSLGGDRTYEQYF. As DNA, the CDR3 is TGTGCCAGCAGTTTAGGGGGGGACAGGACCTACGAGCAGTACTTC.

The chain has TRBV11-2 and TRBJ2-1; the match to TRBD2 covers 10 bases. The CDR3 covers 15 residues. With V trimmed by 7 bases and J by 3 bases, 6 bases remained unmatched. CDR1 is SGHAT and CDR2 is FQNNGV in the germline V gene. The CDR3 loop is CASTVGLAVYNEQFF. The CDR3 DNA reads TGTGCCAGCACCGTAGGACTAGCGGTCTACAATGAGCAGTTCTTC.

The chain has TRBV28 and TRBJ2-7; TRBD1 agrees at 7 bases. J was trimmed by 1 base and V by 4 bases; bases with no gene match: 16. Germline CDR1 is MDHEN and CDR2 is SYDVKM. This CDR3 region has 18 residues. In DNA form, the CDR3 reads TGTGCCAGCAGTTGCGGGTGGACAGGTCACAACTCTTCCTACGAGCAGTACTTC. It encodes CASSCGWTGHNSSYEQYF.

The genes are TRBV11-2 and TRBJ2-5, with unresolved D. Germline CDR1 and CDR2: SGHAT and FQNNGV. This CDR3 is built from 15 residues. Deletions cut 4 bases from V and 5 bases from J, with 17 bases between. The CDR3 is CASSSSAWAGETQYF. The CDR3 coding sequence is TGTGCCAGCAGCTCCAGTGCTTGGGCTGGGGAGACCCAGTACTTC.

The sample holds a few counts of this clonotype. The gene calls are TRBV28 and TRBJ2-1; D is uncertain. The V gene lost 7 bases and the J gene lost 4 bases, with 11 bases spanning the gap. Germline V gene lookup returns CDR1 MDHEN and CDR2 SYDVKM. This CDR3 is built from 13 residues. The CDR3 DNA is TGTGCCAGCACCCCCGGGTTATACAATGAGCAGTTCTTC. This gives the protein CASTPGLYNEQFF.

The V and J genes are TRBV2 and TRBJ1-5; 7 positions match TRBD1. From germline, CDR1 is SNHLY and CDR2 FYNNEI. This CDR3 contains 14 residues. Losses at the gene ends were 7 bases for V and 7 bases for J; bases not matched to a gene: 10. As DNA, the CDR3 is TGTGCCAGCACTTTGGACAGGAAGGACCAGCCCCAGCATTTT. Protein product: CASTLDRKDQPQHF.

The rearrangement uses TRBV6-6 and TRBJ2-3, with TRBD2 identical over 11 bases. Trimming cost V 2 bases and J 2 bases; bases outside gene matches: 3. This CDR3 is 16 amino acids long. Germline CDR1 MNHNY, CDR2 SVGAGI (reference sequence). The CDR3, as DNA: TGTGCCAGCAGTTACACTAGCGGGGGAGTCACAGATACGCAGTATTTT. Translated: CASSYTSGGVTDTQYF.

In this sample, this clonotype turned up a few times. This rearrangement joins TRBV7-6 to TRBJ2-5; TRBD1 might be the D (6 bases). V was pared by 1 base and J by 4 bases, with 10 bases between. In germline, CDR1 is SGHVS, CDR2 FNYEAQ. CDR3 length equals 14 residues. CDR3: CASSLGGQRETQYF. CDR3 DNA: TGTGCCAGCAGCTTAGGGGGACAAAGAGAGACCCAGTACTTC.

The chain employs TRBV20-1 and TRBJ1-2; D is uncertain. CDR3 length: 14 amino acids. Germline assignment: CDR1 DFQATT and CDR2 SNEGSKA (reference sequence). V gave up 2 bases and J gave up 4 bases, with 14 bases separating them. The CDR3 DNA reads TGCAGTGCTAGATCCTACCCCGTCGGCTATGGCTACACCTTC. Translated: CSARSYPVGYGYTF.